Ten or more counts support the clone carrying this TCR beta chain. These data come from a study of T-cell reconstitution after alpha-beta-depleted transplantation in children. Trimming pared 4 bases from V and 6 bases from J, leaving 11 bases between. Per germline, CDR1 SGHRS and CDR2 YFSETQ. The CDR3 extends over 13 amino acids. TCRbeta library preparation incorporated unique molecular identifiers. One entry per CDR3 protein, called by TCRdb with MiXCR from the PCR reads. The sample lists some 200,000 distinct CDR3 sequences; about 15% were seen once. This sequence originates from a human donor who donated a stem cell graft to a child with acute lymphoblastic leukemia. The input for sequencing was PBMCs from the stem cell graft donor, taken from the stem cell graft. The chain employs TRBV5-1 and TRBJ2-1; D might be TRBD1 (6 bases). CDR3 in DNA: TGCGCCAGCAGCACCCGGACAGTCAATGAGCAGTTCTTC. This translates into CASSTRTVNEQFF. The whole variable domain, filled in from reference TRBV5-1 and TRBJ2-1, reads KAGVTQTPRYLIKTRGQQVTLSCSPISGHRSVSWYQQTPGQGLQFLFEYFSETQRNKGNFPGRFSGRQFSNSRSEMNVSTLELGDSALYLCASSTRTVNEQFFGPGTRLTVL.